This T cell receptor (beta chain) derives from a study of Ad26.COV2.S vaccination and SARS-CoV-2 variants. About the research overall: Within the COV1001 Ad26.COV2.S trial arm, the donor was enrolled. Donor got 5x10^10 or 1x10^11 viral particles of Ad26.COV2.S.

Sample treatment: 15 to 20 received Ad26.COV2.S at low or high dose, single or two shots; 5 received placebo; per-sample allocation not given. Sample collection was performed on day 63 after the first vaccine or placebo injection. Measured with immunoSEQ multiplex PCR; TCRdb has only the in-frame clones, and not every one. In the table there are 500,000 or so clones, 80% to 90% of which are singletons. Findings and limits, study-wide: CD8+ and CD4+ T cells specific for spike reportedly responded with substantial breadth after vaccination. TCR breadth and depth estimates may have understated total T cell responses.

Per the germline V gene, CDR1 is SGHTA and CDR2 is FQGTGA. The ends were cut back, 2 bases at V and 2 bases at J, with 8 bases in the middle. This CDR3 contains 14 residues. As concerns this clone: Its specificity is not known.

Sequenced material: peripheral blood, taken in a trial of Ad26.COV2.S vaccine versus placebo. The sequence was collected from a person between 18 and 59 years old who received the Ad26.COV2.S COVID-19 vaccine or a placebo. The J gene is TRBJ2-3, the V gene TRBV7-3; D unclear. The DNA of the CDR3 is TGTGCCAGCAGCTTACGGCCAAACACAGATACGCAGTATTTT. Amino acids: CASSLRPNTDTQYF.